The 23 T cell receptor beta chains reported below all come from one sample, sequenced in a study of PD-L1 blockade in urothelial cancer. Libraries were prepared by immunoSEQ multiplex PCR; TCRdb keeps only in-frame clonotypes and omits some of them. The table has 35,000 to 40,000 clones, almost 85% seen once. The starting material was PBMCs, obtained around atezolizumab (anti-PD-L1) treatment. These receptors all stem from a man in his 70s with urothelial cancer.

The rearrangement joins TRBV27 to TRBJ2-5; tentatively, D is TRBD1 (5 bases). Looked up from germline, CDR1 is MNHEY and CDR2 is SMNVEV (reference sequence). The ends were cut back, 3 bases at V and 4 bases at J, with 9 bases in the middle. The CDR3 spans 13 residues. The CDR3 DNA is TGTGCCAGCAGTTTCAGGGTTGGAGAGACCCAGTACTTC. Translated, it gives CASSFRVGETQYF.

This chain links TRBV19 with TRBJ2-7; TRBD1 agrees at 9 bases. The V gene's germline CDR1 is LNHDA and CDR2 SQIVND (reference sequence). V gave up 7 bases and J gave up 5 bases; unmatched junction bases: 18. The CDR3 has 17 residues. DNA for the CDR3: TGTGCCAGTACCCCCTCAGCCCCCGGGACAGGGTTTGACGAGCAGTACTTC. Translating gives CASTPSAPGTGFDEQYF.

In its sample, this clone ranks as medium-sized. The genes are TRBV7-8 and TRBJ1-2; no reliable D call. V dropped 5 bases and J dropped 4 bases, with 11 bases sitting between them. This CDR3 is 13 amino acids long. The germline CDR1 and CDR2 sequences are SGHVS and FQNEAQ. The CDR3 protein is CASSPVEGYGYTF. CDR3 sequence (DNA): TGTGCCAGCAGCCCGGTCGAGGGCTATGGCTACACCTTC. The variable domain in full, completed from reference TRBV7-8 and TRBJ1-2, reads GAGVSQSPRYKVAKRGQDVALRCDPISGHVSLFWYQQALGQGPEFLTYFQNEAQLDKSGLPSDRFFAERPEGSVSTLKIQRTQQEDSAVYLCASSPVEGYGYTFGSGTRLTVV.

V is TRBV28 and J is TRBJ2-7; 10 bases are a match to TRBD2. V was pared by 5 bases and J by 2 bases, with 6 bases of the junction left unmatched. CDR1 and CDR2 (germline): MDHEN, SYDVKM. CDR3 length: 15 amino acids. CDR3 sequence reads: CASSGPGLATYEQYF. The CDR3 DNA sequence: TGTGCCAGCAGTGGACCGGGACTAGCGACCTACGAGCAGTACTTC.

V is TRBV7-3 and J is TRBJ2-3; D is possibly TRBD1 (7 bases). Germline assignment: CDR1 SGHTA and CDR2 FQGTGA. V shed 2 bases and J shed 4 bases, with 13 bases lying between them. The CDR3 has 15 amino acids. DNA for the CDR3: TGTGCCAGCAGCTTATTCAGGGGGGTGGCAGATACGCAGTATTTT. Translated, it gives CASSLFRGVADTQYF.

The rearrangement uses TRBV28 and TRBJ2-7, with D possibly being TRBD1 (5 bases). CDR1 and CDR2 from the germline V gene are MDHEN and SYDVKM. The CDR3 covers 16 residues. The V end lost 2 bases, the J end lost 4 bases, and 18 bases lay between the germline ends. The DNA for the CDR3 is TGTGCCAGCAGTTTACCGGACACTCCTTGGGTATACGAGCAGTACTTC. Translated: CASSLPDTPWVYEQYF.

The rearrangement joins TRBV30 to TRBJ1-6; 8 nucleotides align to TRBD1. This CDR3 spans 13 amino acids. The V gene's germline CDR1 is GTSNPN and CDR2 SVGIG (reference sequence). With V trimmed by 2 bases and J by 15 bases, 9 bases remained unmatched. The CDR3 DNA reads as TGTGCCTGGAGTACGGACAGGGTCTCGGACCTCCACTTT. Its protein is CAWSTDRVSDLHF. Full variable domain (outside the CDR3, taken from reference TRBV30 and TRBJ1-6): SQTIHQWPATLVQPVGSPLSLECTVEGTSNPNLYWYRQAAGRGLQLLFYSVGIGQISSEVPQNLSASRPQDRQFILSSKKLLLSDSGFYLCAWSTDRVSDLHFGNGTRLTVT.

The chain uses TRBV23-1 and TRBJ2-1; D gene unclear. TRBV23-1 has ORF status, its function being uncertain. V was clipped by 1 base and J by 4 bases, with 14 bases between them. This CDR3 is built from 16 residues. DNA of the CDR3: TGCGCCAGCAGTCAATGGATGGAGCTCGGGTACAATGAGCAGTTCTTC. Its translation is CASSQWMELGYNEQFF.

The chain combines TRBV27 with TRBJ2-2; maybe TRBD2 (5 bases). Germline V gene lookup returns CDR1 MNHEY and CDR2 SMNVEV (reference sequence). The CDR3 is made up of 15 amino acids. V was shortened by 4 bases and J by 0 bases, with 9 bases between the two germline ends. The CDR3 DNA reads as TGTGCCAGCAGTTCGGGGAGAGCGAACACCGGGGAGCTGTTTTTT. Protein product: CASSSGRANTGELFF.

This chain connects TRBV14 to TRBJ2-3; 10 bases map to TRBD2. Trimming at V came to 1 base and at J to 10 bases, leaving 8 bases not matched to a gene. Germline CDR1 is SGHDN and CDR2 is FVKESK. There are 15 residues in the CDR3. In nucleotides, the CDR3 is TGTGCCAGCAGCCAAGGTCGGTCTAGCGGGAGACCGCAGTATTTT. Protein sequence: CASSQGRSSGRPQYF. Together with reference TRBV14 and TRBJ2-3, the CDR3 gives the full variable domain: EAGVTQFPSHSVIEKGQTVTLRCDPISGHDNLYWYRRVMGKEIKFLLHFVKESKQDESGMPNNRFLAERTGGTYSTLKVQPAELEDSGVYFCASSQGRSSGRPQYFGPGTRLTVL.

The chain combines TRBV5-6 with TRBJ1-6, with TRBD1 as a possible D gene (6 bases). Trimming shortened V by 1 base and J by 8 bases, and 10 bases separated the two germline ends. CDR1 and CDR2 (germline): SGHDT, YYEEEE. The CDR3 loop spans 14 amino acids. Here the CDR3 reads CASSLPRGYSPLHF. CDR3 in DNA: TGTGCCAGCAGCTTGCCCAGGGGCTATTCACCCCTCCACTTT.

The chain couples TRBV19 to TRBJ2-2, with 7 bases lining up with TRBD2. V was pared by 5 bases and J by 4 bases, with 7 bases of the junction left unmatched. Germline-derived CDR1 and CDR2 are LNHDA and SQIVND (reference sequence). This CDR3 spans 15 amino acids. The CDR3 region is CASSYAGATTGELFF. The CDR3 coding sequence is TGTGCCAGTAGTTACGCGGGAGCTACCACCGGGGAGCTGTTTTTT.

The J gene is TRBJ2-5, the V gene TRBV10-3; D remains unclear. The germline V gene encodes CDR1 ENHRY and CDR2 SYGVKD. Trimming stripped 2 bases from V and 5 bases from J, with 3 bases between. The CDR3 totals 11 residues. The CDR3 is CAISEGETQYF. CDR3 DNA sequence: TGTGCCATCAGTGAGGGCGAGACCCAGTACTTC.

The genes are TRBV4-2 and TRBJ2-1; 14 bases match TRBD2. This CDR3 region has 15 residues. The V segment lost 6 bases and the J segment 7 bases; nucleotides outside the gene matches: 5. From germline, CDR1 is LGHNA and CDR2 YNFKEQ. CDR3 nucleotides: TGTGCCAGCAGACTCGGACTAGCGGGAGGTAATGAGCAGTTCTTC. Residues: CASRLGLAGGNEQFF.

This clone was seen only once. The chain joins TRBV6-6 to TRBJ2-7; perhaps TRBD1 as D (6 bases). This CDR3 contains 12 residues. V lost 10 bases to trimming and J lost 5 bases, with 15 bases between them. Germline CDR1 reads MNHNY; CDR2 reads SVGAGI (reference sequence). As DNA, the CDR3 is TGTGCCACCACAGGGAGAAATAACGAGCAGTACTTC. This encodes CATTGRNNEQYF.

The rearrangement links TRBV5-5 to TRBJ2-5, with 8 bases fitting TRBD1. CDR3 length: 14 amino acids. CDR1 is SGHKS, CDR2 YYEKEE, per germline (reference sequence). V lost 5 bases, J lost 4 bases, and 7 bases stayed unmatched. The CDR3 DNA follows: TGTGCCAGCAGTCGGACAGGGTCGGTAGAGACCCAGTACTTC. It translates to CASSRTGSVETQYF.

The genes are TRBV5-5 and TRBJ2-2; D call uncertain. Trimming cost V 2 bases and J 5 bases, with 4 bases left between them. From germline, CDR1 is SGHKS and CDR2 YYEKEE (reference sequence). The CDR3 totals 12 residues. The CDR3 DNA follows: TGTGCCAGCAGCTTCTCGACCGGGGAGCTGTTTTTT. Protein sequence: CASSFSTGELFF.

V is TRBV29-1 and J is TRBJ2-7; 8 positions agree with TRBD1. The CDR3 contains 11 residues. Germline CDR1 is SQVTM and CDR2 is ANQGSEA. Trimming at V came to 6 bases and at J to 6 bases, leaving 4 bases not matched to a gene. CDR3 amino acids: CSVSQGGEQYF. The CDR3 nucleotides read TGCAGCGTATCACAGGGGGGCGAGCAGTACTTC.

This chain connects TRBV4-3 to TRBJ2-2; 8 nucleotides align to TRBD2. The CDR3 has 17 amino acids. Trimming took 1 base from V and 4 from J; bases not matched to a gene: 8. The germline V gene encodes CDR1 LGHNA and CDR2 YSLEER. The CDR3: CASSQAFAGTSTGELFF. The CDR3 DNA is TGCGCCAGCAGCCAAGCCTTTGCCGGGACTAGCACCGGGGAGCTGTTTTTT.

The rearrangement joins TRBV19 to TRBJ1-2; D remains unclear. V dropped 4 bases and J dropped 0 bases, with 12 bases sitting between them. This CDR3 contains 15 residues. The germline V gene encodes CDR1 LNHDA and CDR2 SQIVND (reference sequence). The CDR3: CASSTENGANYGYTF. CDR3 nucleotide sequence: TGTGCCAGTAGTACCGAGAACGGAGCTAACTATGGCTACACCTTC.

The rearrangement uses TRBV6-5 and TRBJ2-5, with TRBD1 as a possible D gene (6 bases). Germline-derived CDR1 and CDR2 are MNHEY and SVGAGI. Trimming removed 6 bases from V and 4 bases from J, with 15 bases in between. The CDR3 sequence is 14 residues long. The CDR3 DNA is TGTGCCAGCAGGCGGACAGTCGGAGGAGAGACCCAGTACTTC. It is translated as CASRRTVGGETQYF.

The V call is TRBV9, the J call TRBJ1-2; 7 positions match TRBD1. V gave up 4 bases and J gave up 4 bases; unmatched junction bases: 10. The CDR3 is 15 residues long. Looked up from germline, CDR1 is SGDLS and CDR2 is YYNGEE. CDR3 region: CASSSGLGQLYGYTF. CDR3 nucleotides: TGTGCCAGCAGCTCGGGACTGGGACAGCTCTATGGCTACACCTTC. Complete variable domain (other parts from reference TRBV9 and TRBJ1-2): DSGVTQTPKHLITATGQRVTLRCSPRSGDLSVYWYQQSLDQGLQFLIQYYNGEERAKGNILERFSAQQFPDLHSELNLSSLELGDSALYFCASSSGLGQLYGYTFGSGTRLTVV.

The rearrangement uses TRBV2 and TRBJ2-1, with 9 bases lining up with TRBD2. The CDR3 has 15 residues. Unmatched junction bases numbered 12, after V lost 5 bases and J lost 10 bases. Germline-derived CDR1 and CDR2 are SNHLY and FYNNEI. The CDR3: CASSRLAGPTSEQFF. For the CDR3, the DNA is TGTGCCAGCAGTCGGCTAGCGGGACCCACCTCGGAGCAGTTCTTC.